A single sample is the source of the 18 T cell receptor beta chains below, sequenced in a study of read filtering for tumor transcriptome and immune sequencing. This library used roughly 430 ng RNA and molecular barcoded adaptors spanning alpha/delta and beta/gamma chains. A single record per CDR3 protein comes from TCRdb applying MiXCR to the reads. The data contain around 26,000 distinct CDR3 sequences, around an eighth of them singletons. The sequencing sample was made of a population of CD138-negative cells sorted from bone marrow. These receptors came from a donor aged 40 or older with multiple myeloma.

Many counts were recorded for this clonotype. The V call is TRBV6-5, the J call TRBJ2-1; D may be TRBD1 (6 bases). The CDR3 has 12 amino acids. V lost 5 bases to trimming and J lost 10 bases, with 12 bases between them. Germline V gives CDR1 MNHEY, CDR2 SVGAGI. The CDR3 loop reads CASSLRGGEQFF. The DNA for the CDR3 is TGTGCCAGCAGTCTCAGGGGTGGAGAGCAGTTCTTC.

This clonotype was counted only a few times. A much larger clone lies one base from this, so it may be a read error. The gene calls are TRBV19 and TRBJ2-1; D remains unclear. The CDR3 extends over 13 amino acids. Germline loops: CDR1 LNHDA, CDR2 SQIVND (reference sequence). CDR3 sequence reads: CASSIAGINGQFF. Here the CDR3 DNA reads TGTGCCAGTAGTATAGCGGGTATCAATGGGCAGTTCTTC.

This clonotype was seen a handful of times. The J gene is TRBJ2-7, the V gene TRBV28; 11 bases agree with TRBD2. The CDR3 is 16 residues long. Trimming at V came to 5 bases and at J to 2 bases, leaving 8 bases not matched to a gene. Germline CDR1 reads MDHEN; CDR2 reads SYDVKM. This CDR3 reads CASSGPGLADPYEQYF. The CDR3 DNA sequence: TGTGCCAGCAGTGGGCCGGGACTAGCGGACCCCTACGAGCAGTACTTC. Filled out from reference TRBV28 and TRBJ2-7, the complete variable domain reads DVKVTQSSRYLVKRTGEKVFLECVQDMDHENMFWYRQDPGLGLRLIYFSYDVKMKEKGDIPEGYSVSREKKERFSLILESASTNQTSMYLCASSGPGLADPYEQYFGPGTRLTVT.

This clonotype was detected many times. V usage is TRBV7-8 and J usage is TRBJ2-2; 11 nucleotides align to TRBD2. CDR3 length: 17 amino acids. Germline V gives CDR1 SGHVS, CDR2 FQNEAQ. V trimming: 2 bases; J trimming: 2 bases; junction bases outside the gene matches: 4. DNA for the CDR3: TGTGCCAGCAGCTTACTGGGACTAGCGGTTAACACCGGGGAGCTGTTTTTT. Its translation is CASSLLGLAVNTGELFF.

In its sample, this clonotype was seen many times. This chain links TRBV7-9 with TRBJ2-1; 13 bases are a match to TRBD2. The V and J ends lost 3 bases and 4 bases, in that order; junction bases with no gene match: 3. CDR3 length equals 16 residues. Germline V gene lookup returns CDR1 SEHNR and CDR2 FQNEAQ (reference sequence). The CDR3 DNA is TGTGCCAGCAGCTTCGGACTAGCGGGGGTTTACAATGAGCAGTTCTTC. This gives the protein CASSFGLAGVYNEQFF.

This clonotype was observed a handful of times. V and J are TRBV5-1 and TRBJ2-7; 12 bases are shared with TRBD2. Germline values: CDR1 SGHRS, CDR2 YFSETQ. J lost 5 bases, V lost 4 bases, and 10 bases had no gene match. There are 16 residues in the CDR3. The CDR3: CASSPSSGRAQNEQYF. The CDR3 DNA sequence: TGCGCCAGCAGCCCATCTAGCGGGAGGGCCCAGAACGAGCAGTACTTC.

This clonotype was seen at least ten times. This CDR3 reads CASSTNLGARDTEAFF. The CDR3 region has the DNA TGTGCCAGTAGTACCAATTTGGGGGCGCGGGACACTGAAGCTTTCTTT. The J gene is TRBJ1-1, the V gene TRBV19; maybe TRBD1 (6 bases). The germline CDR1 and CDR2 sequences are LNHDA and SQIVND (reference sequence). CDR3 length equals 16 residues. V lost 4 bases and J 3 bases, leaving 18 bases between the germline ends.

This clonotype was picked up many times. The chain links TRBV5-1 to TRBJ2-7; D unresolved. This CDR3 region has 13 residues. Trimming took off 4 bases at V and 0 bases at J, with 8 bases between the two ends. From germline, CDR1 is SGHRS and CDR2 YFSETQ. This CDR3 reads CASSPPTSYEQYF. The CDR3 DNA follows: TGCGCCAGCAGCCCACCCACCTCCTACGAGCAGTACTTC.

In this sample, this clonotype turned up many times. V usage is TRBV6-1 and J usage is TRBJ2-3; D assignment may be TRBD1 or TRBD2 (6 bases each). Trimming removed 7 bases at V and 9 bases at J, with 20 bases between. Germline V CDR1 and CDR2: MNHNS, SASEGT. CDR3 size: 14 residues. For the CDR3, the DNA is TGTGCCAGCAACCCCGCTAGCGACACAGGGACGCAGTATTTT. The encoded protein is CASNPASDTGTQYF.

This clonotype was observed many times. The chain combines TRBV15 with TRBJ2-1; the D gene is possibly TRBD2 (5 bases). V lost 0 bases and J lost 10, with 16 bases in between. Per germline, CDR1 LNHNV and CDR2 YYDKDF (reference sequence). The CDR3 consists of 15 residues. The CDR3 DNA reads TGTGCCACCAGCAGAGATTTGGATAGCGATGAGGAGCAGTTCTTC. Protein sequence: CATSRDLDSDEEQFF. The full variable domain, with the rest looked up from reference TRBV15 and TRBJ2-1, is DAMVIQNPRYQVTQFGKPVTLSCSQTLNHNVMYWYQQKSSQAPKLLFHYYDKDFNNEADTPDNFQSRRPNTSFCFLDIRSPGLGDTAMYLCATSRDLDSDEEQFFGPGTRLTVL.

This clonotype showed up just a few times. This clone may be a read error of a much larger clone one base away. V and J are TRBV6-1 and TRBJ2-4; D remains unclear. CDR3 length: 16 amino acids. Germline V gene data show CDR1 as MNHNS and CDR2 as SASEGT. The chain's CDR3 is CASSLLFAAAKNTQYF. The DNA of the CDR3 is TGTGCCAGCAGCCTTCTTTTTGCCGCGGCCAAAAACACTCAGTACTTC.

This clonotype was picked up many times. The chain links TRBV28 to TRBJ1-2; no clear D gene. The CDR3 has 12 amino acids. Germline V gene sequence: CDR1 MDHEN, CDR2 SYDVKM. The V end was cut by 5 bases, the J end by 3 bases, with 7 bases between. The CDR3: CASSLQDYGYTF. The CDR3 coding sequence is TGTGCCAGCAGTCTACAAGACTATGGCTACACCTTC.

This clonotype came up many times. This sequence joins TRBV10-3 and TRBJ2-7; D is unclear. The germline CDR1 and CDR2 sequences are ENHRY and SYGVKD. With 3 bases removed from V and 4 bases from J, the gap between germline ends came to 7 bases. This CDR3 spans 12 amino acids. DNA of the CDR3: TGTGCCATCAGTGACGCGACGTACGAGCAGTACTTC. Encoded protein: CAISDATYEQYF.

Concerning this clonotype itself: This sequence may be a read error, since a much larger clone differs from it by one base. The chain has TRBV20-1 and TRBJ2-2, with TRBD1 matching over 9 bases. There are 17 residues in the CDR3. Germline lookup yields CDR1 DFQATT and CDR2 SNEGSKA (reference sequence). This chain's CDR3 is CSARARTGATNTGELLF. The CDR3 coding sequence is TGCAGTGCTAGAGCAAGGACAGGGGCAACGAACACCGGGGAGCTGCTTTTT.

As to this clonotype: This sequence is one base from a far larger clone and is likely a read error. The V gene is TRBV7-8, the J gene TRBJ1-5; 7 positions agree with TRBD1. The CDR3 contains 15 residues. V lost 2 bases and J lost 3; bases outside the gene matches: 4. CDR1 is SGHVS and CDR2 is FQNEAQ in the germline V gene. The CDR3 sequence: CASSLSRGPNQPQHF. As DNA, the CDR3 is TGTGCCAGCAGCTTAAGTAGGGGGCCCAATCAGCCCCAGCATTTT.

This clonotype was picked up many times. The rearrangement uses TRBV24-1 and TRBJ2-1, with 8 nucleotides matching TRBD1. This CDR3 spans 16 amino acids. J was trimmed by 0 bases and V by 6 bases; bases with no gene match: 6. CDR1 is KGHDR, CDR2 SFDVKD, per germline. CDR3 in amino acids: CATSLGQGSSYNEQFF. In DNA form, the CDR3 reads TGTGCCACCAGTCTTGGACAGGGAAGCTCCTACAATGAGCAGTTCTTC.

This clonotype was recorded at least ten times. This chain joins TRBV6-5 and TRBJ2-2; perhaps TRBD1 as D (6 bases). The CDR3 length is 16 residues. Germline V gives CDR1 MNHEY, CDR2 SVGAGI. Trimming removed 6 bases at V and 4 bases at J, with 18 bases between. CDR3 protein: CASRVRRDISTGELFF. The DNA of the CDR3 is TGTGCCAGCAGAGTCCGCCGGGACATTTCCACCGGGGAGCTGTTTTTT.

This clonotype was counted once. A junction boundary mismatches the germline segment, possibly from a read error. This chain links TRBV30 with TRBJ2-1, with 7 bases lining up with TRBD2. Looked up from germline, CDR1 is GTSNPN and CDR2 is SVGIG (reference sequence). The CDR3 sequence is 12 residues long. The CDR3 here is CAWGLGLNEQVF. The CDR3 bases are TGTGCCTGGGGACTAGGATTGAATGAGCAAGTCTTC.